These T cell receptor beta chains were read from a single sample in a study of blood T cell repertoires in COVID-19. Assay used: immunoSEQ multiplex PCR; TCRdb lists only in-frame clones, some missing. The sample holds about 200,000 clones; roughly 75% are singletons and the top ten take less than 6%. The specimen sequenced was peripheral blood. The receptor set was obtained from a woman between 70 and 85 years old with acute or convalescent COVID-19. CDR3s include the opening cysteine and the closing phenylalanine or tryptophan. Each record gives: clone size, J gene, CDR3 length, D gene, V gene, CDR3 protein, CDR3 DNA. The D gene is left open where the match is weak. Size tells how often a clone was seen (once, few, many) or the class of an expanded clone, and some rows leave it out.

>.|TRBJ2-5|13|TRBD1|TRBV7-3
CASSKGQQETQYF
TGTGCCAGCAGCAAGGGACAGCAAGAGACCCAGTACTTC
>.|TRBJ2-3|17|TRBD2|TRBV4-1
CASSQDGGSGRADTQYF
TGCGCCAGCAGCCAAGATGGGGGAAGCGGGAGGGCAGATACGCAGTATTTT
>.|TRBJ2-6|20|.|TRBV21-1
CASSTPHPGQGNSGANVLTF
TGTGCCAGCAGCACCCCTCACCCGGGACAGGGAAACTCTGGGGCCAACGTCCTGACTTTC
>.|TRBJ2-7|15|TRBD1|TRBV19
CASSIGRTGGYEQYF
TGTGCCAGTAGTATAGGGAGGACAGGGGGCTACGAGCAGTACTTC
>.|TRBJ2-7|14|TRBD2|TRBV6-5
CASRLAGGQGEQYF
TGTGCCAGCAGGCTAGCGGGAGGCCAAGGTGAGCAGTACTTC
>.|TRBJ1-1|15|.|TRBV3-1/TRBV3-2
CASSQEIMGTGEAFF
TGTGCCAGCAGCCAAGAAATTATGGGGACGGGGGAGGCTTTCTTT
>few|TRBJ2-1|17|TRBD2|TRBV3-1/TRBV3-2
CASSQGPSGRVYNEQFF
TGTGCCAGCAGCCAAGGGCCTAGCGGGAGGGTTTACAATGAGCAGTTCTTC
>.|TRBJ2-5|14|.|TRBV27
CASSSGTPQETQYF
TGTGCCAGCAGTTCCGGGACACCTCAAGAGACCCAGTACTTC
>.|TRBJ1-2|12|.|TRBV30
CAWASGGYGYTF
TGTGCCTGGGCTTCGGGGGGGTATGGCTACACCTTC
>.|TRBJ2-3|14|TRBD2|TRBV19
CASNKRGSTDTQYF
TGTGCCAGTAACAAGCGGGGGAGCACAGATACGCAGTATTTT
>.|TRBJ2-7|13|TRBD1|TRBV5-6
CASSRDRGYEQYF
TGTGCCAGCAGCCGGGACAGGGGCTACGAGCAGTACTTC
>.|TRBJ1-2|14|TRBD1|TRBV6-5
CASQTGQGGYGYTF
TGTGCCAGCCAAACGGGACAGGGGGGTTATGGCTACACCTTC
>.|TRBJ2-5|13|.|TRBV11-2
CASSPDLQETQYF
TGTGCCAGCAGTCCTGACTTACAAGAGACCCAGTACTTC
>.|TRBJ1-6|16|TRBD1|TRBV7-9
CASSQMSGQGRSPLHF
TGTGCCAGCAGCCAAATGTCGGGACAGGGTCGTTCACCCCTCCACTTT
>.|TRBJ2-7|13|.|TRBV14
CASSYGTFYEQYF
TGTGCCAGCAGCTACGGGACTTTCTACGAGCAGTACTTC
>once|TRBJ2-1|18|TRBD2|TRBV18
CASSPGLAGIFSYNEQFF
TGTGCCAGCTCACCAGGGCTAGCGGGGATATTCTCCTACAATGAGCAGTTCTTC
>.|TRBJ2-7|13|.|TRBV5-1
CASSLVGVYEQYF
TGCGCCAGCAGCTTGGTGGGAGTCTACGAGCAGTACTTC
>.|TRBJ2-1|15|.|TRBV5-1
CASSLVLGPDNEQFF
TGCGCCAGCAGCTTGGTGCTGGGGCCTGACAATGAGCAGTTCTTC
>.|TRBJ2-6|17|TRBD2|TRBV13
CASSLLAGGPGANVLTF
TGTGCCAGCAGCTTACTAGCGGGAGGGCCTGGGGCCAACGTCCTGACTTTC
>.|TRBJ1-2|15|TRBD1|TRBV7-9
CASSTTGTGRAGYTF
TGTGCCAGCAGCACGACCGGGACAGGACGCGCGGGCTACACCTTC
>.|TRBJ1-5|12|.|TRBV27
CASSFHNQPQHF
TGTGCCAGCAGTTTCCACAATCAGCCCCAGCATTTT
>.|TRBJ2-1|15|TRBD2|TRBV5-1
CASSGSGGSYNEQFF
TGCGCCAGCAGCGGTAGCGGGGGCTCCTACAATGAGCAGTTCTTC
>once|TRBJ2-7|14|TRBD2|TRBV7-2
CASSLAGGRNEQYF
TGTGCCAGCAGCTTAGCGGGAGGGCGCAACGAGCAGTACTTC
>.|TRBJ2-5|15|TRBD2|TRBV25-1
CASSELAGGRETQYF
TGTGCCAGCAGTGAATTGGCGGGGGGCCGGGAGACCCAGTACTTC
>few|TRBJ2-2|14|.|TRBV3-1/TRBV3-2
CASSQERGTGELFF
TGTGCCAGCAGCCAAGAAAGAGGGACCGGGGAGCTGTTTTTT
>few|TRBJ1-1|14|TRBD1|TRBV27
CATWDRVRSTEAFF
TGTGCCACCTGGGACAGGGTACGATCCACTGAAGCTTTCTTT
>.|TRBJ2-7|15|TRBD1|TRBV11-1
CASSARDRGLYEQYF
TGTGCCAGCAGCGCCCGGGACAGGGGGCTGTACGAGCAGTACTTC
>.|TRBJ2-2|17|.|TRBV5-5
CASSPMSAGPNTGELFF
TGTGCCAGCAGCCCCATGTCGGCAGGGCCGAACACCGGGGAGCTGTTTTTT
>.|TRBJ2-5|14|TRBD2|TRBV4-2
CASSRGLAGETQYF
TGTGCCAGCAGCCGAGGACTAGCGGGAGAGACCCAGTACTTC
>many|TRBJ2-1|13|.|TRBV7-3
CASSATLRSEQFF
TGTGCCAGCAGCGCCACTCTAAGAAGTGAGCAGTTCTTC
>once|TRBJ2-7|12|TRBD1|TRBV10-3
CASHRGSEEQYF
TGTGCCAGCCACAGGGGAAGTGAAGAGCAGTACTTC
>.|TRBJ1-1|13|.|TRBV30
CAWSARAKTEAFF
TGTGCCTGGAGTGCCAGGGCTAAGACTGAAGCTTTCTTT
>.|TRBJ2-5|13|.|TRBV28
CASSHRVGETQYF
TGTGCCAGCAGCCACAGGGTGGGAGAGACCCAGTACTTC
>.|TRBJ2-1|15|TRBD2|TRBV3-1/TRBV3-2
CASSPTSGIYNEQFF
TGTGCCAGCAGCCCGACTAGCGGGATATACAATGAGCAGTTCTTC
>.|TRBJ2-1|13|.|TRBV4-2
CASSQDSREEQFF
TGTGCCAGCAGCCAAGATAGTCGGGAAGAGCAGTTCTTC
>few|TRBJ1-5|17|TRBD1|TRBV6-2/TRBV6-3
CASSYSGQFLGNQPQHF
TGTGCCAGCAGTTACTCGGGACAGTTCTTAGGTAATCAGCCCCAGCATTTT